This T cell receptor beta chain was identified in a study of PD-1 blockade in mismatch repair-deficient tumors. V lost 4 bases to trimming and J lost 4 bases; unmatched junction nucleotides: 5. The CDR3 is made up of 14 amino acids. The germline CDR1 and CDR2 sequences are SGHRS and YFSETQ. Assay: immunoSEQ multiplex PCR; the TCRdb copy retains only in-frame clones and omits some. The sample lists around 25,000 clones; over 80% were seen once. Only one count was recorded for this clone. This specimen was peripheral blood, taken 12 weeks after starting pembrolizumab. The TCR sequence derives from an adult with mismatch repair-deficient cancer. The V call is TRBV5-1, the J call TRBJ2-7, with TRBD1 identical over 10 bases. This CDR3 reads CASSVTGGAYEQYF. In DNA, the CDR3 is TGCGCCAGCAGCGTGACAGGGGGCGCGTACGAGCAGTACTTC.